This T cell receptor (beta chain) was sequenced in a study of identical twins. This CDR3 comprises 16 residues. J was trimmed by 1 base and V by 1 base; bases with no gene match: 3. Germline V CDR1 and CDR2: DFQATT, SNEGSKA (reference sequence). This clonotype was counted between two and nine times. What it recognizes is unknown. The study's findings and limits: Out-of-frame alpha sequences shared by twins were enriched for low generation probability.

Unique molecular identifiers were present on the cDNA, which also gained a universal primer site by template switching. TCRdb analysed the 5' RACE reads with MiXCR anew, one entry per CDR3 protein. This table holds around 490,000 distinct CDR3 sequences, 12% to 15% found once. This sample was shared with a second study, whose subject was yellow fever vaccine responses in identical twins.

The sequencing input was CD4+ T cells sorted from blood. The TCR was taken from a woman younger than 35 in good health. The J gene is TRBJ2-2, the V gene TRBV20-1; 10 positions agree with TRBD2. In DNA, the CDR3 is TGCAGTGCTAGAGCTAGCGGGGGACGGAACACCGGGGAGCTGTTTTTT. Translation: CSARASGGRNTGELFF.